The 31 T cell receptor beta chains below were found in one sample sequenced in a study of control samples from healthy donors and cancer patients. Sequencing used immunoSEQ multiplex PCR; TCRdb keeps in-frame clones, though not all of them. The profile shows over 85,000 clones, less than 85% of them singletons. Sequenced material: PBMCs. All receptors come from a man aged 65 to 85 with lung cancer.

The gene calls are TRBV6-1 and TRBJ1-1, with D possibly matching TRBD1 (5 bases). CDR3 size: 14 residues. The V end was cut by 2 bases, the J end by 8 bases, with 15 bases between. Germline lookup yields CDR1 MNHNS and CDR2 SASEGT. CDR3: CASSERPQGLEAFF. The CDR3 bases are TGTGCCAGCAGTGAACGGCCCCAGGGCTTAGAAGCTTTCTTT.

The chain joins TRBV9 to TRBJ2-3, with 7 bases matching TRBD2. Germline lookup yields CDR1 SGDLS and CDR2 YYNGEE. This CDR3 is built from 17 residues. The V and J ends lost 3 bases and 7 bases, in that order; junction bases with no gene match: 17. CDR3 in amino acids: CASSDASLSLGGNTQYF. CDR3 bases: TGTGCCAGCAGCGACGCCTCTCTAAGCCTCGGGGGGAATACGCAGTATTTT.

This chain uses TRBV30 with TRBJ2-3; TRBD2 matches 9 bases. The length of the CDR3 is 13 residues. Germline values: CDR1 GTSNPN, CDR2 SVGIG (reference sequence). V shed 3 bases and J 5 bases; nucleotides not matched to a gene: 3. The CDR3 coding sequence is TGTGCCTGGAGCGCGGGGGGGATAGATACGCAGTATTTT. It encodes CAWSAGGIDTQYF.

This clone has only one observation. Different DNA sequences within this sample yield the same CDR3. J is TRBJ1-1 and V is TRBV14, with no clear D. V lost 3 bases and J 1 base, leaving 6 bases between the germline ends. The V gene's germline CDR1 is SGHDN and CDR2 FVKESK. This CDR3 region has 13 residues. CDR3 sequence: CASSQGGNTEAFF. CDR3 sequence (DNA): TGTGCCAGCAGCCAGGGCGGGAACACTGAAGCTTTCTTT.

The gene calls are TRBV9 and TRBJ2-5; perhaps TRBD1 as D (6 bases). Looked up from germline, CDR1 is SGDLS and CDR2 is YYNGEE. The CDR3 spans 14 residues. Trimming took off 2 bases at V and 5 bases at J, with 13 bases between the two ends. CDR3: CASSVTGFWETQYF. In nucleotides, the CDR3 is TGTGCCAGCAGCGTTACAGGGTTCTGGGAGACCCAGTACTTC.

This clone was recorded only once. This chain uses TRBV18 with TRBJ1-5; 7 nucleotides agree with TRBD1. The germline V gene encodes CDR1 KGHSH and CDR2 LQKENI. This CDR3 has 14 residues. With 5 bases clipped from V and 1 base from J, the junction kept 2 bases outside the gene matches. The CDR3 loop reads CASSSGQSNQPQHF. The DNA of the CDR3 is TGTGCCAGCTCATCGGGACAGAGCAATCAGCCCCAGCATTTT.

V is TRBV5-4 and J is TRBJ2-7; D gene uncertain. V gave up 4 bases and J gave up 2 bases, with 10 bases separating them. CDR1 and CDR2 (germline): SGHNT, YYREEE (reference sequence). This CDR3 contains 13 residues. CDR3 nucleotide sequence: TGTGCCAGCAGCCGGAGTCCCGCCTACGAGCAGTACTTC. Amino acids: CASSRSPAYEQYF.

The chain couples TRBV20-1 to TRBJ2-4; D might be TRBD1 or TRBD2, each matching 6 bases. The CDR3 length is 13 residues. Germline V gene sequence: CDR1 DFQATT, CDR2 SNEGSKA (reference sequence). The V end lost 3 bases, the J end lost 5 bases, and 11 bases lay between the germline ends. This CDR3 is CSASGGLENIQYF. Written as DNA, the CDR3 is TGCAGTGCTAGTGGGGGGCTGGAAAACATTCAGTACTTC.

About this clone: Germline is not matched at one junction end, which may reflect a read error. The J gene is TRBJ2-7, the V gene TRBV3-1 (or the pseudogene TRBV3-2); 12 bases line up with TRBD2. This CDR3 has 14 residues. The germline gives CDR1 LGHDT, CDR2 YNNKEL (reference sequence). CDR3 residues: CASSRLAGDYEQYF. The CDR3 DNA sequence: TGTGCCAGTAGCCGACTAGCGGGGGACTACGAGCAGTACTTC.

This clone was observed a single time. The chain has TRBV19 and TRBJ2-3; TRBD2 matches 11 bases. The CDR3 length is 16 residues. V gave up 5 bases and J gave up 1 base; unmatched junction bases: 5. Germline V gene sequence: CDR1 LNHDA, CDR2 SQIVND (reference sequence). The CDR3 protein is CASSGPGLAGTDTQYF. CDR3 nucleotide sequence: TGTGCCAGTAGTGGACCGGGACTAGCGGGCACAGATACGCAGTATTTT.

The chain links TRBV30 to TRBJ1-3, with D unclear. The V and J ends lost 3 bases and 0 bases respectively, with 9 bases between them. The length of the CDR3 is 14 residues. From germline, CDR1 is GTSNPN and CDR2 SVGIG (reference sequence). Here the CDR3 DNA reads TGTGCCTGGAGCGGCCCCCGCTCTGGAAACACCATATATTTT. Protein: CAWSGPRSGNTIYF.

V and J are TRBV7-2 and TRBJ2-3; D possibly corresponds to TRBD1 (5 bases). Germline V gives CDR1 SGHTA, CDR2 FQGNSA. CDR3 length: 14 residues. The ends were cut back, 1 base at V and 2 bases at J, with 7 bases in the middle. In DNA form, the CDR3 reads TGTGCCAGCAGCTTAGACAGGTCCACAGATACGCAGTATTTT. Its translation: CASSLDRSTDTQYF.

The V call is TRBV5-1, the J call TRBJ2-7; tentative D call: TRBD1 (5 bases). Looked up from germline, CDR1 is SGHRS and CDR2 is YFSETQ. Trimming took 2 bases from V and 5 from J, leaving 8 bases between them. The CDR3 runs 12 residues. The CDR3 DNA reads as TGCGCCAGCAGCTTTAAAGGGGACGAGCAGTACTTC. Encoded protein: CASSFKGDEQYF.

V gene TRBV7-3 combines with J gene TRBJ1-2; D is unresolved. With 5 bases removed from V and 7 bases from J, the gap between germline ends came to 17 bases. CDR1 SGHTA and CDR2 FQGTGA come from the germline V gene. This CDR3 spans 14 amino acids. CDR3 sequence reads: CASSINRSGSGYTF. Here the CDR3 DNA reads TGTGCCAGCAGCATAAACCGGTCTGGCTCTGGCTACACCTTC.

This clone was detected only once. The chain has TRBV7-2 and TRBJ2-2, with a weak D call TRBD2 (6 bases). The V and J ends lost 5 bases and 4 bases respectively, with 11 bases between them. The CDR3 has 14 residues. Looked up from germline, CDR1 is SGHTA and CDR2 is FQGNSA. CDR3 loop: CASSPQRATGELFF. As DNA, the CDR3 is TGTGCCAGCAGCCCGCAGCGGGCCACCGGGGAGCTGTTTTTT.

The chain combines TRBV7-2 with TRBJ1-3, with D perhaps matching TRBD1 (5 bases). With 3 bases removed from V and 0 bases from J, the gap between germline ends came to 9 bases. Per the germline V gene, CDR1 is SGHTA and CDR2 is FQGNSA. The CDR3 is 15 amino acids. CDR3 nucleotide sequence: TGTGCCAGCAGCTTTCTCGGGGGCTCTGGAAACACCATATATTTT. It translates to CASSFLGGSGNTIYF.

This chain links TRBV18 with TRBJ2-4; 8 bases line up with TRBD2. CDR3 length: 15 residues. Trimming removed 6 bases from V and 7 bases from J; junction bases left unmatched: 11. Germline CDR1 is KGHSH and CDR2 is LQKENI. CDR3 in DNA: TGTGCCAGCTCCCCCACGGCGGGGGGTCGGAACATTCAGTACTTC. Translated: CASSPTAGGRNIQYF.

This clone was counted once. The V call is TRBV12-3 or TRBV12-4, the J call TRBJ1-1; D is possibly TRBD1 (5 bases). Trimming cost V 3 bases and J 3 bases, with 8 bases left between them. The CDR3 covers 13 residues. The CDR3 spells CASSFGGYTEAFF. The CDR3 bases are TGTGCCAGCAGTTTCGGGGGTTACACTGAAGCTTTCTTT.

This clone was observed at least ten times. The V gene is TRBV7-9, the J gene TRBJ2-1; a possible D gene is TRBD1 (5 bases). The CDR3 has 16 residues. V shed 2 bases and J shed 2 bases, with 13 bases lying between them. Per germline, CDR1 SEHNR and CDR2 FQNEAQ (reference sequence). In DNA form, the CDR3 reads TGTGCCAGCAGCTTAATAGGGGTCTCGACCTACAATGAGCAGTTCTTC. Translating gives CASSLIGVSTYNEQFF.

The chain joins TRBV5-8 to TRBJ1-1; D remains ambiguous. CDR1 is SGHTS, CDR2 YDEGEE, per germline. V was clipped by 0 bases and J by 7 bases, with 10 bases between them. The CDR3 is 13 residues long. CDR3: CASSLARSNEAFF. In nucleotides, the CDR3 is TGTGCCAGCAGCTTGGCCCGGAGTAATGAAGCTTTCTTT.

The chain joins TRBV15 to TRBJ1-5, with D possibly TRBD1 on 6 matching bases. Between the trimmed V and J ends, which lost 1 base and 7 bases, there was a span of 17 bases. Germline V gene data show CDR1 as LNHNV and CDR2 as YYDKDF (reference sequence). The CDR3 has 16 amino acids. In DNA form, the CDR3 reads TGTGCCACCAGCAGAGGGGAGGGGGGCTCGTCCCAGCCCCAGCATTTT. This encodes CATSRGEGGSSQPQHF. Variable domain in full (rest from reference TRBV15 and TRBJ1-5): DAMVIQNPRYQVTQFGKPVTLSCSQTLNHNVMYWYQQKSSQAPKLLFHYYDKDFNNEADTPDNFQSRRPNTSFCFLDIRSPGLGDTAMYLCATSRGEGGSSQPQHFGDGTRLSIL.

The J gene is TRBJ2-3, the V gene TRBV7-9; possibly TRBD1 for D (6 bases). Germline CDR1 and CDR2: SEHNR and FQNEAQ (reference sequence). The CDR3 runs to 15 residues. The ends were cut back, 3 bases at V and 1 base at J, with 11 bases in the middle. The CDR3 DNA follows: TGTGCCAGCAGCTTCTCCAGACAGGGCACAGATACGCAGTATTTT. As protein: CASSFSRQGTDTQYF.

Worth noting for this clone: One junction end disagrees with the germline gene, perhaps due to a read error. The chain recombines TRBV19 with TRBJ1-5, with 9 bases matching TRBD1. In germline, CDR1 is LNHDA, CDR2 SQIVND (reference sequence). This CDR3 is built from 15 residues. The CDR3 DNA sequence: TGTGCGAGTACTCCCGACAGGGGGTACGGTCAGCCCCAGCATTTT. It yields the protein CASTPDRGYGQPQHF.

This chain connects TRBV10-1 to TRBJ1-1; no definite D call. The CDR3 covers 14 residues. V was trimmed by 6 bases and J by 0 bases, leaving 11 bases between them. CDR1 WNHNN and CDR2 SYGVQD come from the germline V gene (reference sequence). CDR3 bases: TGCGCCAGCAGAAGCGGTGGAGTGAACACTGAAGCTTTCTTT. It is translated as CASRSGGVNTEAFF.

V and J are TRBV19 and TRBJ2-7; 11 positions match TRBD1. Losses at the gene ends were 6 bases for V and 0 bases for J; bases not matched to a gene: 4. This CDR3 contains 15 residues. CDR1 is LNHDA, CDR2 SQIVND, per germline (reference sequence). The CDR3 sequence: CASSQGQGVSYEQYF. CDR3 in DNA: TGTGCCAGTAGCCAGGGACAGGGGGTCTCCTACGAGCAGTACTTC. The full variable domain, with the rest looked up from reference TRBV19 and TRBJ2-7, is DGGITQSPKYLFRKEGQNVTLSCEQNLNHDAMYWYRQDPGQGLRLIYYSQIVNDFQKGDIAEGYSVSREKKESFPLTVTSAQKNPTAFYLCASSQGQGVSYEQYFGPGTRLTVT.

The chain employs TRBV2 and TRBJ1-1; 7 bases are shared with TRBD1. Trimming cost V 1 base and J 1 base; bases outside gene matches: 0. This CDR3 is built from 14 residues. Germline V gene lookup returns CDR1 SNHLY and CDR2 FYNNEI. CDR3 sequence: CASSEDRGNTEAFF. CDR3 DNA: TGTGCCAGCAGTGAAGACAGGGGGAACACTGAAGCTTTCTTT.

In this sample, this clone turned up once. The gene calls are TRBV28 and TRBJ2-5; D possibly corresponds to TRBD2 (6 bases). Trimming removed 3 bases from V and 5 bases from J, with 13 bases in between. The germline CDR1 and CDR2 sequences are MDHEN and SYDVKM. The CDR3 sequence is 14 residues long. The CDR3 sequence: CASSLPAGMETQYF. The CDR3 DNA sequence: TGTGCCAGCAGTTTGCCCGCGGGGATGGAGACCCAGTACTTC.

This clone has a handful of counts. The chain couples TRBV7-9 to TRBJ2-7; possibly TRBD1 for D (6 bases). V lost 1 base, J lost 2 bases, and 15 bases lay in between. The CDR3 extends over 16 amino acids. The germline V gene has CDR1 SEHNR and CDR2 FQNEAQ (reference sequence). The CDR3 sequence is CASSLVSAGVTYEQYF. DNA of the CDR3: TGTGCCAGCAGCTTAGTATCTGCAGGGGTAACCTACGAGCAGTACTTC. The entire variable domain, with the rest obtained from reference TRBV7-9 and TRBJ2-7, is as follows: DTGVSQNPRHKITKRGQNVTFRCDPISEHNRLYWYRQTLGQGPEFLTYFQNEAQLEKSRLLSDRFSAERPKGSFSTLEIQRTEQGDSAMYLCASSLVSAGVTYEQYFGPGTRLTVT.

This chain uses TRBV9 with TRBJ1-1; TRBD1 might be the D (5 bases). The CDR3 runs 16 residues. CDR1 is SGDLS, CDR2 YYNGEE, per germline. V dropped 0 bases and J dropped 3 bases, with 15 bases sitting between them. DNA of the CDR3: TGTGCCAGCAGCGTAGGGGCGGGGCCGCCTCACACTGAAGCTTTCTTT. Its translation is CASSVGAGPPHTEAFF.

This rearrangement joins TRBV6-2 or TRBV6-3 to TRBJ1-5, with 8 bases matching TRBD1. Germline lookup yields CDR1 MNHEY and CDR2 SVGEGT. The CDR3 is made up of 15 amino acids. Unmatched junction bases numbered 2, after V lost 2 bases and J lost 2 bases. The CDR3 is CASSYVGQGNQPQHF. The CDR3 region has the DNA TGTGCCAGCAGTTACGTGGGACAGGGCAATCAGCCCCAGCATTTT.

The count of this clone is one. The chain uses TRBV10-3 and TRBJ2-1; 8 nucleotides align to TRBD1. The CDR3 contains 15 residues. Germline V gene sequence: CDR1 ENHRY, CDR2 SYGVKD. V lost 4 bases to trimming and J lost 7 bases; unmatched junction nucleotides: 9. The CDR3 DNA reads as TGTGCCATCAGTGGCTCCGGGACAGGAAAGAATGAGCAGTTCTTC. It yields the protein CAISGSGTGKNEQFF.